Listed below are T cell receptor beta chains from one sample, sequenced in a study of cytotoxic CD8 clonotypes in ibrutinib-treated CLL. The repertoire was sequenced with immunoSEQ multiplex PCR; TCRdb's copy has only in-frame clones and lacks some. The sample holds approximately 300,000 clones, about 80% seen once. The material sequenced was PBMCs, taken before ibrutinib treatment. The receptors stem from a human donor with chronic lymphocytic leukemia. Both conserved end residues are part of each CDR3. Fields, in order: D gene, V gene, J gene, clone size, CDR3 DNA, CDR3 protein. A D gene is named only where the DNA matches it firmly. Rows may omit the clone size; those that give it use once, few, many or a size class.

NA	TRBV23-1	TRBJ1-5	NA	TGCGCCAGCATCACGGGGGTCTTAAGCAATCAGCCCCAGCATTTT	CASITGVLSNQPQHF
NA	TRBV4-1	TRBJ2-1	few	TGCGCCAGCAGCCAGTTAAATGAGCAGTTCTTC	CASSQLNEQFF
TRBD2	TRBV30	TRBJ2-2	once	TGTGCCTGGAGTGTACGGTGGGGACTAGTTGGGGAGCTGTTTTTT	CAWSVRWGLVGELFF
TRBD1	TRBV6-6	TRBJ1-4	NA	TGTGCCAGCAGCCTAACAGGGGTTCTAGAAAAACTGTTTTTT	CASSLTGVLEKLFF
NA	TRBV7-2	TRBJ2-7	few	TGTGCCAGCAGCCCCTCCCGGGGACTTTACTACGAGCAGTACTTC	CASSPSRGLYYEQYF
NA	TRBV18	TRBJ2-2	NA	TGTGCCAGCTTATCTGGGAGTCTTCGGCAAATTAACACCGGGGAGCTGTTTTTT	CASLSGSLRQINTGELFF
NA	TRBV4-1	TRBJ2-3	NA	TGCGCCAGCAGCCAAGATCAATTCGCGGATACGCAGTATTTT	CASSQDQFADTQYF
NA	TRBV9	TRBJ2-7	few	TGTGCCAGCAGCGTAGACTCCCGGGCGGGTGAGCAGTACTTC	CASSVDSRAGEQYF
NA	TRBV7-8	TRBJ2-1	NA	TGTGCCAGCACCGAACGAGGGGGTTTGGAGCAGTTCTTC	CASTERGGLEQFF
NA	TRBV4-2	TRBJ1-1	NA	TGTGCCAGCAGCCCCCCCACAACCAACACTGAAGCTTTCTTT	CASSPPTTNTEAFF
TRBD2	TRBV6-5	TRBJ2-1	once	TGTGCCAGCAGTTTAGCGGGGAGCAATGAGCAGTTCTTC	CASSLAGSNEQFF
TRBD2	TRBV4-3	TRBJ2-1	NA	TGCGCCAGCAGCCAAGAGCTAGCGGGATTCAGCTCCTACAATGAGCAGTTCTTC	CASSQELAGFSSYNEQFF
NA	TRBV10-1	TRBJ2-4	NA	TGCGCCAGCAGTGATAGCGGACTACCCAAAAACATTCAGTACTTC	CASSDSGLPKNIQYF
TRBD2	TRBV7-3	TRBJ2-1	NA	TGTGCCAGCAGCTTAGGAGGGAGGGCCTTAAACTCCTACAATGAGCAGTTCTTC	CASSLGGRALNSYNEQFF
TRBD1	TRBV6-5	TRBJ2-7	NA	TGTGCCAGCAGTTCGGACAGGGGGGCCTACGAGCAGTACTTC	CASSSDRGAYEQYF
NA	TRBV6-5	TRBJ1-4	NA	TGTGCCAGCAGGGCTCTCGGGGGGTTTAATGAAAAACTGTTTTTT	CASRALGGFNEKLFF
TRBD2	TRBV28	TRBJ2-3	NA	TGTGCCAGCAGTTCTAGCGGGAGAGAGACAGATACGCAGTATTTT	CASSSSGRETDTQYF
NA	TRBV25-1	TRBJ2-7	NA	TGTGCCAGCAGTGCGACAGGTTACGAGCAGTACTTC	CASSATGYEQYF
TRBD1	TRBV5-6	TRBJ2-1	once	TGTGCCAGCAGCTGGGGGACAGGGGTACCCTACAATGAGCAGTTCTTC	CASSWGTGVPYNEQFF
TRBD1	TRBV9	TRBJ1-2	once	TGTGCCAGCAGCCCCGGCCGCCAGACAGGGAACTATGGCTACACCTTC	CASSPGRQTGNYGYTF
NA	TRBV7-9	TRBJ1-4	NA	TGTGCCAGCAGCTTAGATCCATCAACTAATGAAAAACTGTTTTTT	CASSLDPSTNEKLFF
TRBD2	TRBV7-2	TRBJ2-7	few	TGTGCCAGCAGCTTAGCCCCGTCGACTAGCGCCCCGAACTCCTACGAGCAGTACTTC	CASSLAPSTSAPNSYEQYF
NA	TRBV15	TRBJ2-7	NA	TGTGCCACCAGCAGAGTGTTTTTTCACGAGCAGTACTTC	CATSRVFFHEQYF
TRBD1	TRBV12-5	TRBJ2-2	few	TGTGCTAGTGGCTTGTTACAGGGGAGAGGTTTTCGGGAGCTGTTTTTT	CASGLLQGRGFRELFF
NA	TRBV5-6	TRBJ1-1	NA	TGTGCCAGCAGCTTGACGAGGGGGTGGAGCACTGAAGCTTTCTTT	CASSLTRGWSTEAFF
NA	TRBV27	TRBJ1-2	NA	TGTGCCAGCAAACTATTAGGGGATCCCGGAGGCTACACCTTC	CASKLLGDPGGYTF
NA	TRBV29-1	TRBJ1-2	NA	TGCAGCGTTGAAGAGGCCGGCTACACCTTC	CSVEEAGYTF
NA	TRBV11-2	TRBJ2-3	few	TGTGCCAGCAGCACGGGCCGCACAGATACGCAGTATTTT	CASSTGRTDTQYF
TRBD2	TRBV15	TRBJ2-1	NA	TGTGCCACCAGCAGAGTGAGTTTGCGGGAGATCCAGTTCTTC	CATSRVSLREIQFF
NA	TRBV9	TRBJ1-1	few	TGTGCCAGCAGCGTAGGCCAGGGGAGGTCTCATCCTGCTTTCTTT	CASSVGQGRSHPAFF
TRBD2	TRBV29-1	TRBJ2-1	NA	TGCAGCGTTGTTGGGACTAGCGGGCTTGCCTACAATGAGCAGTTCTTC	CSVVGTSGLAYNEQFF
NA	TRBV30	TRBJ1-1	NA	TGTGGTGCAGGGCCGAACACTGAAGCTTTCTTT	CGAGPNTEAFF
NA	TRBV7-2	TRBJ2-5	NA	TGTGCCAGCAGCTTAGGATCTACCCAAGAGACCCAGTACTTC	CASSLGSTQETQYF
TRBD1	TRBV10-3	TRBJ2-5	NA	TGTGCCATCAGCGCGGACAGGGAAATTGATTGGTTCCTCGAGACCCAGTACTTC	CAISADREIDWFLETQYF
NA	TRBV9	TRBJ2-3	NA	TGTGCCAGCAGCGCTCAGCCTTCTGGCACAGATACGCAGTATTTT	CASSAQPSGTDTQYF
NA	TRBV7-9	TRBJ2-7	few	TGTGCCAGCAGTCCCCGCGCCAACGAGCAGTACTTC	CASSPRANEQYF
NA	TRBV6-5	TRBJ2-7	NA	TGTGCCAGCAGCCGTCAGGGGTTGCAGACCTACGAGCAGTACTTC	CASSRQGLQTYEQYF
NA	TRBV18	TRBJ2-2	NA	TGTGCCAGCTCATCCACAGTGGGGCGTGACGGGGAGCTGTTTTTT	CASSSTVGRDGELFF
TRBD1	TRBV9	TRBJ2-1	NA	TGTGCCAGCAGCGTAGGGGACAGGGGTTTCGATGAGCAGTTCTTC	CASSVGDRGFDEQFF